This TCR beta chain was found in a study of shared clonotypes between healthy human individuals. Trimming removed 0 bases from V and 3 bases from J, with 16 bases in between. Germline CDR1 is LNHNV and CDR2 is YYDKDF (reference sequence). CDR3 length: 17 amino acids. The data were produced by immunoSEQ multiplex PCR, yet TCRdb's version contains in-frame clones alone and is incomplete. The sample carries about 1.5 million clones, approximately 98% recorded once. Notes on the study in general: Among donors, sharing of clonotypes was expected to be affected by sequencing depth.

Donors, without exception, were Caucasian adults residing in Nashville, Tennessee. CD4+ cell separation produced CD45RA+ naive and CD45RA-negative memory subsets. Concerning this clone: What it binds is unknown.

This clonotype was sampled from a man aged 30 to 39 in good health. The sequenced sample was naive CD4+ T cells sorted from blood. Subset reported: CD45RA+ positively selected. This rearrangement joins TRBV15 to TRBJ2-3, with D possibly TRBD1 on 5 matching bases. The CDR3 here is CATSRDRVGMGTDTQYF. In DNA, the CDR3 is TGTGCCACCAGCAGAGACAGGGTGGGCATGGGTACAGATACGCAGTATTTT.